A single sample gave rise to the 30 T cell receptor beta chains below, sequenced in a study of blood T cells in healthy people across ages (dated by TCRdb to between 2015 and 2016). Library prep was done by 5' RACE. Instrument on record: Illumina HiSeq 2500. A second PCR of roughly 7 to 11 cycles was performed with a sample-barcoded 5' primer and a J-beta primer mix. The public sequencing data were trimmed at Q25 with fastp and processed into clonotypes with MiXCR by TCRdb, which kept only in-frame beta chains. Rows with one shared CDR3 protein collapse into an entry with the most common genes and DNA. This sample holds fewer than 1.5 million distinct CDR3 sequences; about 43% were observed only once. 7.9% of the sample comes from the top ten. Input material: blood. These receptors originate from a woman aged 18-29 years in good health.

This chain links TRBV20-1 with TRBJ2-7, with 10 bases identical to TRBD1. CDR3 size: 14 residues. Trimming at V came to 3 bases and at J to 2 bases, leaving 4 bases not matched to a gene. Germline assignment: CDR1 DFQATT and CDR2 SNEGSKA (reference sequence). CDR3 in amino acids: CSARGTGVAYEQYF. The CDR3 DNA sequence: TGCAGTGCTAGGGGGACAGGGGTTGCCTACGAGCAGTACTTC.

Only a few counts were recorded for this clonotype. The rearrangement joins TRBV7-2 to TRBJ2-7; D is possibly TRBD2 (5 bases). Germline loops: CDR1 SGHTA, CDR2 FQGNSA. V was shortened by 5 bases and J by 2 bases, with 13 bases between the two germline ends. The CDR3 has 14 residues. Here the CDR3 reads CASSPGPGTYEQYF. Written as DNA, the CDR3 is TGTGCCAGCAGCCCAGGTCCCGGGACCTACGAGCAGTACTTC.

This clonotype was counted a few times. V and J are TRBV4-1 and TRBJ2-5; a possible D gene is TRBD1 (5 bases). In germline, CDR1 is MGHRA, CDR2 YSYEKL. V lost 4 bases and J lost 2, with 11 bases in between. CDR3 length equals 14 residues. CDR3 amino acids: CASSPRRQQETQYF. CDR3 DNA: TGCGCCAGCAGCCCAAGGAGACAGCAAGAGACCCAGTACTTC.

This clonotype has a handful of counts. V and J are TRBV5-1 and TRBJ2-5; 9 bases align to TRBD2. The CDR3 contains 16 residues. The ends lost 4 bases at V and 2 bases at J; junction bases unmatched: 9. Germline loops: CDR1 SGHRS, CDR2 YFSETQ. CDR3 region: CASSRAASGAQETQYF. The DNA of the CDR3 is TGCGCCAGCAGCAGGGCGGCTAGCGGGGCACAAGAGACCCAGTACTTC. The full variable domain, with the rest looked up from reference TRBV5-1 and TRBJ2-5, is KAGVTQTPRYLIKTRGQQVTLSCSPISGHRSVSWYQQTPGQGLQFLFEYFSETQRNKGNFPGRFSGRQFSNSRSEMNVSTLELGDSALYLCASSRAASGAQETQYFGPGTRLLVL.

The chain combines TRBV7-9 with TRBJ2-1, with D uncertain. Germline-derived CDR1 and CDR2 are SEHNR and FQNEAQ (reference sequence). The CDR3 runs 15 residues. Trimming took off 4 bases at V and 7 bases at J, with 17 bases between the two ends. The CDR3 DNA follows: TGTGCCAGCAGCTACGGACGGAATTTCGGGAATGAGCAGTTCTTC. Protein product: CASSYGRNFGNEQFF.

V is TRBV20-1 and J is TRBJ1-1, with D unclear. V gave up 4 bases and J gave up 0 bases, with 15 bases separating them. Germline V gene sequence: CDR1 DFQATT, CDR2 SNEGSKA (reference sequence). The CDR3 spans 15 residues. Here the CDR3 DNA reads TGCAGTGCTAAGATTGTTGGGCAGGTGAACACTGAAGCTTTCTTT. This encodes CSAKIVGQVNTEAFF.

The chain joins TRBV20-1 to TRBJ2-5; 7 nucleotides line up with TRBD2. Unmatched junction bases numbered 6, after V lost 2 bases and J lost 9 bases. This CDR3 is built from 12 residues. Germline V lookup: CDR1 DFQATT, CDR2 SNEGSKA (reference sequence). DNA for the CDR3: TGCAGTGCTAGAATGGCTGGGGGGGCCCAGTACTTC. This sequence encodes CSARMAGGAQYF.

The chain joins TRBV3-1 to TRBJ2-2; D is unresolved. This CDR3 has 15 residues. V was clipped by 0 bases and J by 7 bases, with 12 bases between them. CDR1 is LGHDT and CDR2 is YNNKEL in the germline V gene (reference sequence). The CDR3 bases are TGTGCCAGCAGCCAAGATCCTACTCGAAACGGGGAGCTGTTTTTT. Protein product: CASSQDPTRNGELFF.

This clonotype has a handful of counts. The V and J genes are TRBV24-1 and TRBJ2-2; TRBD1 is a possible D gene (6 bases). The CDR3 is made up of 15 amino acids. Germline V CDR1 and CDR2: KGHDR, SFDVKD. Trimming removed 0 bases from V and 6 bases from J, with 10 bases in between. The chain's CDR3 is CATSDLPTGSGELFF. In DNA form, the CDR3 reads TGTGCCACCAGTGATTTGCCCACAGGGTCCGGGGAGCTGTTTTTT.

A few counts support this clonotype. This chain connects TRBV12-3 or TRBV12-4 to TRBJ1-1; no reliable D call. This CDR3 has 13 residues. The germline V and J ends were trimmed by 1 base and 6 bases, with 9 bases remaining between them. CDR3 residues: CASSLVADAEAFF. The CDR3 DNA reads as TGTGCCAGCAGTTTAGTGGCGGACGCTGAAGCTTTCTTT.

J is TRBJ2-4 and V is TRBV25-1; 9 bases align to TRBD2. TRBJ2-5 matches the DNA end more closely, so the J call is doubtful. CDR1 and CDR2 from the germline V gene are MGHDK and SYGVNS. The CDR3 loop spans 16 amino acids. The CDR3 DNA reads as TGTGCCAGCAGTGTTGGCGGGAGGGGTCTAGCGGAGACCCAGTACTTC. It yields the protein CASSVGGRGLAETQYF.

The rearrangement links TRBV12-3 or TRBV12-4 to TRBJ2-3, with TRBD2 matching over 13 bases. Trimming removed 6 bases from V and 8 bases from J; junction bases left unmatched: 14. The CDR3 is 17 amino acids. CDR3 sequence: CASSQLQLAGGPGTQYF. The CDR3 DNA is TGTGCCAGCAGCCAACTCCAACTAGCGGGGGGGCCAGGTACGCAGTATTTT.

This chain joins TRBV28 and TRBJ2-3; D remains ambiguous. From germline, CDR1 is MDHEN and CDR2 SYDVKM. V shed 3 bases and J shed 0 bases, with 7 bases lying between them. The CDR3 loop spans 14 amino acids. CDR3 DNA: TGTGCCAGCAGTTTTTTAGAAAGCACAGATACGCAGTATTTT. Its translation: CASSFLESTDTQYF.

This chain joins TRBV7-9 and TRBJ1-1, with D unclear. CDR1 is SEHNR and CDR2 is FQNEAQ in the germline V gene (reference sequence). There are 13 residues in the CDR3. Trimming cost V 0 bases and J 9 bases, with 11 bases left between them. Here the CDR3 reads CASSLANLKQAFF. The CDR3 DNA reads as TGTGCCAGCAGCTTAGCTAATCTCAAACAAGCTTTCTTT.

This clonotype turned up a few times. V is TRBV6-5 and J is TRBJ1-6; 7 bases agree with TRBD1. Germline V CDR1 and CDR2: MNHEY, SVGAGI. The junction had 10 bases not matched to a gene; V was cut back by 5 bases and J by 0 bases. The CDR3 totals 18 residues. In DNA form, the CDR3 reads TGTGCCAGCAGTCACAGGGGTCTCTTAAGCTCCTATAATTCACCCCTCCACTTT. Translated: CASSHRGLLSSYNSPLHF.

J is TRBJ1-2 and V is TRBV29-1; D is undetermined. Germline lookup yields CDR1 SQVTM and CDR2 ANQGSEA. There are 12 residues in the CDR3. V lost 4 bases to trimming and J lost 8 bases, with 14 bases between them. CDR3 nucleotide sequence: TGCAGCGTTGTAAGGCAGGTTGCCGGCTACACCTTC. Amino acids: CSVVRQVAGYTF.

The chain couples TRBV12-3 or TRBV12-4 to TRBJ1-3; weak D call: TRBD1 (5 bases). Deletions cut 6 bases from V and 3 bases from J, with 15 bases between. This CDR3 has 15 amino acids. DNA of the CDR3: TGTGCCAGCAGGAGAGAAGGGGACGGTGGAAACACCATATATTTT. This gives the protein CASRREGDGGNTIYF.

Comment on this clonotype: The junction departs from the called germline gene at one end, perhaps through a read error. V and J are TRBV5-1 and TRBJ2-3; D is unclear. The CDR3 totals 16 residues. Germline V gene lookup returns CDR1 SGHRS and CDR2 YFSETQ. The DNA for the CDR3 is TGCGCCAGTAGCTTGGATCGTTTGGGAAGCACAGATACGCAGTATTTT. It codes for CASSLDRLGSTDTQYF.

The table lists this clonotype with a few counts. This chain connects TRBV10-3 to TRBJ1-4; D gene ambiguous. The length of the CDR3 is 12 residues. Trimming pared 10 bases from V and 8 bases from J, leaving 14 bases between. The germline V gene encodes CDR1 ENHRY and CDR2 SYGVKD. Here the CDR3 reads CASLGPGEKLFF. CDR3 in DNA: TGTGCCAGCCTCGGGCCCGGGGAAAAACTGTTTTTT.

The V gene is TRBV6-1, the J gene TRBJ1-6; the match to TRBD1 covers 8 bases. The CDR3 length is 13 residues. Germline assignment: CDR1 MNHNS and CDR2 SASEGT. The junction had 5 bases not matched to a gene; V was cut back by 5 bases and J by 11 bases. The CDR3 sequence is CASSRTGGAPLHF. The CDR3, as DNA: TGTGCCAGCAGTAGAACAGGGGGGGCACCCCTCCACTTT.

This clonotype was recorded a few times. The V and J genes are TRBV27 and TRBJ2-7; tentatively, D is TRBD1 or TRBD2 (5 bases each). V shed 5 bases and J shed 0 bases, with 14 bases lying between them. The CDR3 contains 15 residues. Germline V lookup: CDR1 MNHEY, CDR2 SMNVEV (reference sequence). The chain's CDR3 is CASSRLVGVSYEQYF. The CDR3, as DNA: TGTGCCAGCAGTAGGCTTGTGGGGGTCTCCTACGAGCAGTACTTC.

This clonotype has only a few counts. V is TRBV10-2 and J is TRBJ2-1, with a weak D call TRBD2 (6 bases). Trimming took off 8 bases at V and 3 bases at J, with 14 bases between the two ends. The germline gives CDR1 WSHSY, CDR2 SAAADI. The CDR3 is made up of 14 amino acids. The CDR3 sequence: CASHSAGGYNEQFF. The CDR3 nucleotides are TGCGCCAGCCATTCAGCGGGTGGCTACAATGAGCAGTTCTTC.

This clonotype showed up just a few times. The chain recombines TRBV5-1 with TRBJ2-1; D might be TRBD2 (6 bases). The CDR3 sequence is 17 residues long. CDR1 SGHRS and CDR2 YFSETQ come from the germline V gene. Trimming pared 0 bases from V and 3 bases from J, leaving 16 bases between. The CDR3 protein is CASSLEAGTLRYNEQFF. The CDR3, as DNA: TGCGCCAGCAGCTTGGAAGCTGGGACTCTCCGCTACAATGAGCAGTTCTTC.

The chain couples TRBV12-3 or TRBV12-4 to TRBJ2-3; D not resolved. The CDR3 has 15 residues. Trimming cost V 3 bases and J 6 bases, with 16 bases left between them. The CDR3 DNA reads as TGTGCCAGCAGTTTTAATCCCTCATTCGCGGATACGCAGTATTTT. This translates into CASSFNPSFADTQYF.

This clonotype has at least ten counts. This chain links TRBV6-5 with TRBJ2-3; 10 bases are shared with TRBD2. This CDR3 region has 14 residues. V shed 5 bases and J 6 bases; nucleotides not matched to a gene: 5. Germline-derived CDR1 and CDR2 are MNHEY and SVGAGI. The CDR3 DNA sequence: TGTGCCAGCAGTCGGACTAGCGGCGGGGATACGCAGTATTTT. As protein: CASSRTSGGDTQYF.

The V and J genes are TRBV29-1 and TRBJ2-5; a possible D gene is TRBD2 (5 bases). This CDR3 has 13 amino acids. Germline values: CDR1 SQVTM, CDR2 ANQGSEA. Trimming took off 5 bases at V and 2 bases at J, with 12 bases between the two ends. CDR3 coding DNA: TGCAGCGTTTCCGGACTTCTACAAGAGACCCAGTACTTC. Encoded protein: CSVSGLLQETQYF.

There are a few counts of this clonotype. This chain connects TRBV20-1 to TRBJ2-7; D not certain. V lost 6 bases and J lost 5, with 11 bases in between. CDR1 and CDR2 from the germline V gene are DFQATT and SNEGSKA (reference sequence). This CDR3 is built from 11 residues. CDR3 loop: CSALVHNEQYF. In DNA form, the CDR3 reads TGCAGTGCGCTTGTGCACAACGAGCAGTACTTC.

The chain employs TRBV5-1 and TRBJ2-7; tentatively, D is TRBD1 (5 bases). This CDR3 has 15 residues. V was shortened by 1 base and J by 2 bases, with 13 bases between the two germline ends. The germline CDR1 and CDR2 sequences are SGHRS and YFSETQ. This CDR3 reads CASSLNPQATYEQYV. The CDR3 region has the DNA TGCGCCAGCAGCTTGAACCCACAGGCGACCTACGAGCAGTACGTC.

This clonotype was observed a few times. This rearrangement joins TRBV6-1 to TRBJ2-1, with TRBD2 matching over 8 bases. The germline CDR1 and CDR2 sequences are MNHNS and SASEGT. The V segment lost 4 bases and the J segment 6 bases; nucleotides outside the gene matches: 5. The CDR3 has 14 amino acids. This chain's CDR3 is CASSVQRESNEQFF. The DNA for the CDR3 is TGTGCCAGCAGTGTGCAGCGGGAGAGCAATGAGCAGTTCTTC.

The genes are TRBV7-4 and TRBJ2-7, with a tentative D call TRBD1 (5 bases). The CDR3 runs to 13 residues. With 5 bases removed from V and 4 bases from J, the gap between germline ends came to 12 bases. CDR1 is SGHVT and CDR2 is SQSDAQ in the germline V gene. The CDR3 DNA sequence: TGTGCCAGCAGCCCAGGGTGGTTGTACGAGCAGTACTTC. This translates into CASSPGWLYEQYF.